This TCR beta chain comes out of a study of cytomegalovirus exposure and HLA in healthy donors. CDR1 and CDR2 from the germline V gene are SGHVS and FQNEAQ. Losses at the gene ends were 4 bases for V and 0 bases for J; bases not matched to a gene: 8. This CDR3 comprises 16 residues. The study's findings and limits: In vitro work confirmed that a few CMV-associated chains recognize CMV antigens.

Sequenced by immunoSEQ multiplex PCR; TCRdb stores in-frame clones only, minus some. Among 100,000 to 150,000 clones listed, 94% were seen once. Comment on this clone: What it recognizes is unknown.

The sequence was obtained from a woman between 18 and 29 years old in good health and CMV-seronegative. Sequencing input: PBMCs. The chain couples TRBV7-8 to TRBJ2-7; 8 bases agree with TRBD1. CDR3 region: CASSYTRTGSSYEQYF. CDR3 DNA: TGTGCCAGCAGCTATACCAGGACAGGGAGCTCCTACGAGCAGTACTTC.